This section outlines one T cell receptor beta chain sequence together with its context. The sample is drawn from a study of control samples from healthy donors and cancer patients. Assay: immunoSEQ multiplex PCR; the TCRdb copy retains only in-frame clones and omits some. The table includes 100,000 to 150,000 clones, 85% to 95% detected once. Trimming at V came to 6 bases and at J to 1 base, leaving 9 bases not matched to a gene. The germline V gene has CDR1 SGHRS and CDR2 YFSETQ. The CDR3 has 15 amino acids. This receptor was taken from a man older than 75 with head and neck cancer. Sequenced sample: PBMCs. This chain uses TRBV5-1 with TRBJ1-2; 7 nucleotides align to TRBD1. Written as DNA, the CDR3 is TGCGCCAGCAAATTAACAGGGGAAATTAACTATGGCTACACCTTC. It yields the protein CASKLTGEINYGYTF.